This TCR beta chain was obtained from a study of blood T cells in healthy people across ages. Findings and limits, study-wide: The recorded TCR beta diversity per million T cells decreased in a roughly linear manner with age.

In regard to this clonotype: Its specificity is not known.

Peripheral blood samples of 9.5 to 10 milliliters were drawn from each donor. The second PCR ran roughly 6 to 11 cycles with a sample-barcoded 5' primer and J-beta primers. In TCRdb, the 5' RACE reads were re-called with MiXCR into one record per CDR3 protein. This table holds approximately 2,000,000 distinct CDR3 sequences, approximately 40% found once. The clonotype was recovered from a human donor in good health. Sequencing input: blood.

The CDR3 DNA follows: TGTGCCAGCCCCTCTAGACGGAACACTGAAGCTTTCTTT. As protein: CASPSRRNTEAFF. The gene calls are TRBV6-1 and TRBJ1-1; D not resolved. V was trimmed by 8 bases and J by 1 base, leaving 11 bases between them. The CDR3 runs 13 residues. The germline CDR1 and CDR2 sequences are MNHNS and SASEGT.